This T cell receptor (beta chain) comes out of a study of beta chain features in type 1 diabetes. With 5 bases removed from V and 5 bases from J, the gap between germline ends came to 18 bases. The CDR3 length is 15 residues. The germline V gene has CDR1 SGHVS and CDR2 FQNEAQ. Every isolated RNA sample was fully reverse transcribed, so sequencing captured expressed TCRB transcripts. TCRdb keeps only in-frame clones here, not all; method: immunoSEQ multiplex PCR. This table holds about 470,000 clones, roughly 31% found once. The chain couples TRBV7-8 to TRBJ1-2, with D perhaps matching TRBD1 (5 bases). The sample taken for sequencing was naive CD4+ T cells from blood. The TCR was taken from a man between 18 and 35 years old in good health. The chain's CDR3 is CASSPRWREGYGYTF. For the CDR3, the DNA is TGTGCCAGCAGCCCCCGGTGGAGGGAGGGGTATGGCTACACCTTC.